The present entry profiles one T cell receptor beta chain with its context. This record belongs to a study of shared clonotypes between healthy human individuals. As for the study in general: Sampling drew on donors who were a couple of women and a few men aged 18 to 49.

The CDR3 is 16 residues long. The V end lost 3 bases, the J end lost 5 bases, and 17 bases lay between the germline ends. CDR1 is MDHEN, CDR2 SYDVKM, per germline. The assay was immunoSEQ multiplex PCR, and TCRdb's table has in-frame clones only and misses some. The sample has 2.3 million or so clones; more than 85% are singletons. This TCR came from a man younger than 30 in good health. Some clones in this sample may be carry-over from other donors' samples. The sequencing sample was made of naive CD4+ T cells from PBMCs. The subset was: CD45RA+ positively selected. The chain employs TRBV28 and TRBJ1-5, with D possibly TRBD1 on 6 matching bases. Written as DNA, the CDR3 is TGTGCCAGCAGTTTGGGTGAGGAGGGGGTCCATCAGCCCCAGCATTTT. It is translated as CASSLGEEGVHQPQHF.